This is a list of T cell receptor beta chains from one sample in a study of cytomegalovirus exposure and HLA in healthy donors. Profiled with immunoSEQ multiplex PCR; TCRdb holds only in-frame clones, not every one. The table lists about 130,000 clones, around 67% of them singletons. Sequenced material: PBMCs. Source of these receptors: a woman aged 40 to 50 in good health and CMV-seropositive. CDR3s include the opening cysteine and the closing phenylalanine or tryptophan. D genes are given only for firm matches. The size of a clone is reported for some rows only, either as once, few or many, or as a class for expanded clones.

>TRBV28|TRBD1|NA|TRBJ2-7
CASSRLETGKLDDYEQYF
TGTGCCAGCAGTCGATTGGAGACAGGGAAATTGGACGACTACGAGCAGTACTTC
>TRBV5-4|TRBD2|NA|TRBJ2-3
CASSSLAGNRDTQYF
TGTGCCAGCAGCTCCTTAGCGGGTAACCGCGATACGCAGTATTTT
>TRBV6-4|NA|NA|TRBJ2-2
CASRADRDTGELFF
TGTGCCAGCAGAGCCGACAGAGACACCGGGGAGCTGTTTTTT
>TRBV4-3|TRBD1|NA|TRBJ1-4
CASSRQGGEKLFF
TGCGCCAGCAGCCGACAGGGCGGTGAAAAACTGTTTTTT
>TRBV10-3|TRBD2|NA|TRBJ2-7
CAISEAGRSYEQYF
TGTGCCATCAGTGAAGCGGGACGCTCCTACGAGCAGTACTTC
>TRBV28|TRBD1|NA|TRBJ1-4
CASSLTGGEKLFF
TGTGCCAGCAGTTTGACAGGGGGCGAAAAACTGTTTTTT
>TRBV21-1|NA|once|TRBJ2-1
CASRTGKFF
TGTGCCAGCAGGACAGGGAAATTCTTC
>TRBV7-6|NA|NA|TRBJ2-5
CASSSSTGTSETQYF
TGTGCCAGCAGCTCGAGCACCGGGACTTCGGAGACCCAGTACTTC
>TRBV4-2|TRBD1|NA|TRBJ2-3
CASSQGLTGGNTQYF
TGTGCCAGCAGCCAAGGCCTTACAGGGGGAAATACGCAGTATTTT
>TRBV7-6|NA|NA|TRBJ2-7
CASSLGGRELPHEQYF
TGTGCCAGCAGCTTAGGAGGCCGGGAGCTTCCCCACGAGCAGTACTTC
>TRBV4-3|NA|NA|TRBJ2-1
CASSQDASGEAESYNEQFF
TGCGCCAGCAGCCAAGATGCAAGTGGGGAGGCCGAATCCTACAATGAGCAGTTCTTC
>TRBV13|NA|NA|TRBJ2-3
CASSSTDTQYF
TGTGCCAGCAGTTCGACAGATACGCAGTATTTT
>TRBV7-6|TRBD1|NA|TRBJ2-7
CASSLGDRAAYEQYF
TGTGCCAGCAGCTTAGGGGACAGGGCTGCCTACGAGCAGTACTTC
>TRBV9|NA|once|TRBJ2-7
CASSVGPSGSTYEQYF
TGTGCCAGCAGCGTAGGCCCCAGCGGGTCAACCTACGAGCAGTACTTC
>TRBV29-1|TRBD1|NA|TRBJ1-5
CSVEETGNSNQPQHF
TGCAGCGTTGAAGAGACAGGGAATAGCAATCAGCCCCAGCATTTT
>TRBV5-4|TRBD2|NA|TRBJ2-2
CASSLGGGRSNTGELFF
TGTGCCAGCAGCTTGGGCGGGGGGCGTTCGAACACCGGGGAGCTGTTTTTT
>TRBV6-4|TRBD2|few|TRBJ2-3
CASSDGREGDTQYF
TGTGCCAGCAGTGACGGGCGGGAGGGAGATACGCAGTATTTT
>TRBV6-5|TRBD2|few|TRBJ2-1
CASSSGTSTSNEQFF
TGTGCCAGCAGCTCCGGGACTAGCACGAGTAATGAGCAGTTCTTC
>TRBV5-1|TRBD1|few|TRBJ1-2
CASSLDGTGYYGYTF
TGCGCCAGCAGCTTGGATGGGACAGGGTACTATGGCTACACCTTC
>TRBV18|TRBD1|NA|TRBJ2-7
CASSHWDSLSYEQYF
TGTGCCAGCTCACACTGGGACAGCCTCTCCTACGAGCAGTACTTC
>TRBV6-5|NA|NA|TRBJ1-1
CASRRGTTEAFF
TGTGCCAGCAGGAGGGGGACCACTGAAGCTTTCTTT
>TRBV5-1|TRBD1|NA|TRBJ1-1
CASSLAGQGYRLRQNTEAFF
TGCGCCAGCAGCTTGGCAGGACAGGGGTATCGACTAAGACAAAACACTGAAGCTTTCTTT
>TRBV7-3|NA|NA|TRBJ2-3
CASSSTGDTQYF
TGTGCCAGCAGCTCGACCGGGGATACGCAGTATTTT
>TRBV10-3|TRBD1|once|TRBJ2-1
CAISLTGGDYNEQFF
TGTGCCATCAGTCTGACAGGGGGCGACTACAATGAGCAGTTCTTC
>TRBV27|NA|NA|TRBJ1-2
CASSRSGITANPYGYTF
TGTGCCAGCAGCCGATCGGGGATAACCGCAAACCCCTATGGCTACACCTTC
>TRBV7-2|TRBD1|NA|TRBJ1-2
CASSSDRGYGYTF
TGTGCCAGCAGCTCGGACAGGGGGTATGGCTACACCTTC
>TRBV5-4|TRBD1|NA|TRBJ2-2
CASSSRTQGAAGGELFF
TGTGCCAGCAGCTCGCGAACACAGGGGGCGGCGGGCGGGGAGCTGTTTTTT
>TRBV5-4|TRBD1|NA|TRBJ2-7
CASSPAPDRGGYEQYF
TGTGCCAGCAGTCCCGCCCCCGACAGGGGTGGGTACGAGCAGTACTTC
>TRBV4-3|NA|NA|TRBJ2-6
CASSQDDAARVSGANVLTF
TGCGCCAGCAGCCAAGATGATGCAGCCAGGGTATCTGGGGCCAACGTCCTGACTTTC
>TRBV30|TRBD2|once|TRBJ2-7
CAWRFAGVYEQYF
TGTGCCTGGAGATTTGCGGGAGTCTACGAGCAGTACTTC
>TRBV5-6|TRBD1|medium-sized|TRBJ1-5
CASSTRQGNQPQHF
TGTGCCAGCAGCACACGACAGGGCAACCAGCCCCAGCATTTT
>TRBV15|TRBD1|few|TRBJ1-3
CATSRGTGAGNTIYF
TGTGCCACCAGCAGAGGGACAGGGGCGGGAAACACCATATATTTT
>TRBV7-9|NA|NA|TRBJ2-1
CASSLAGGDSYNEQFF
TGTGCCAGCAGCTTAGCAGGGGGGGACTCCTACAATGAGCAGTTCTTC
>TRBV28|NA|few|TRBJ2-1
CASSLSLAYNEQFF
TGTGCCAGCAGTTTATCCCTAGCCTACAATGAGCAGTTCTTC
>TRBV5-6|TRBD2|NA|TRBJ2-3
CASKPLAGGTDTQYF
TGTGCCAGCAAACCCCTAGCGGGAGGAACAGATACGCAGTATTTT
>TRBV10-3|TRBD1|NA|TRBJ1-1
CAISEQGAGFFGTEAFF
TGTGCCATCAGTGAACAGGGGGCTGGGTTTTTTGGGACTGAAGCTTTCTTT
>TRBV9|NA|NA|TRBJ2-4
CASSPTPPGAAKNIQYF
TGTGCCAGCAGCCCAACCCCGCCAGGGGCGGCCAAAAACATTCAGTACTTC
>TRBV4-1|NA|NA|TRBJ1-1
CATEEAGEAFF
TGCGCCACCGAGGAGGCGGGGGAAGCTTTCTTT
>TRBV6-5|NA|NA|TRBJ1-4
CASSSPDRGSNEKLFF
TGTGCCAGCAGTTCGCCGGATCGGGGAAGTAATGAAAAACTGTTTTTT
>TRBV15|NA|NA|TRBJ1-2
CATSRDRLGGVGYTF
TGTGCCACCAGCAGAGATAGGTTAGGAGGGGTCGGCTACACCTTC
>TRBV5-8|NA|NA|TRBJ1-2
CASSLWDSRLHLAVNTF
TGTGCCAGCAGCTTATGGGACTCACGGCTGCATCTTGCTGTTAACACCTTC